This is a list of T cell receptor beta chains from one sample in a study of Ad26.COV2.S vaccination and SARS-CoV-2 variants. TCRdb's copy holds only in-frame clones and misses some; the assay was immunoSEQ multiplex PCR. This table has hundreds of thousands of clones, about 89% appearing once. The sequencing here drew on peripheral blood, taken in a trial of Ad26.COV2.S vaccine versus placebo. These TCRs come from a person aged 18-60 years who received the Ad26.COV2.S COVID-19 vaccine or a placebo. CDR3s include the opening cysteine and the closing phenylalanine or tryptophan. The D gene is left open where the match is weak. Some rows mark clone size as missing; the rest say once, few, many or name a class of expanded clone.

J: TRBJ1-5
size: .
V: TRBV5-8
D: .
DNA: TGTGCCAGCAGCTTGTACAGAAATCAGCCCCAGCATTTT
CDR3: CASSLYRNQPQHF

J: TRBJ1-1
size: .
V: TRBV19
D: .
DNA: TGTGCCAGTAGTCTGGACGGGAACACTGAAGCTTTCTTT
CDR3: CASSLDGNTEAFF

J: TRBJ1-1
size: .
V: TRBV7-9
D: .
DNA: TGTGCCAGCAGCCCTTGGACGGGAAACACTGAAGCTTTCTTT
CDR3: CASSPWTGNTEAFF

J: TRBJ1-4
size: .
V: TRBV15
D: TRBD1
DNA: TGTGCCACCAGCGCGACAGGGGGCGGATCGGGTAATGAAAAACTGTTTTTT
CDR3: CATSATGGGSGNEKLFF

J: TRBJ2-7
size: once
V: TRBV9
D: .
DNA: TGTGCCAGCTCTGTAGACCCGGACAGGACTAAATACGAGCAGTACTTC
CDR3: CASSVDPDRTKYEQYF

J: TRBJ2-7
size: .
V: TRBV14
D: .
DNA: TGTGCCAGCAGCGGGCCCCTGGCAGACAAGAGCTCCTACGAGCAGTACTTC
CDR3: CASSGPLADKSSYEQYF

J: TRBJ2-7
size: .
V: TRBV15
D: .
DNA: TGTGCCACCAGCGAGGGCTCGCAGACCTACGAGCAGTACTTC
CDR3: CATSEGSQTYEQYF

J: TRBJ2-2
size: .
V: TRBV5-1
D: .
DNA: TGCGCCAGCAGAGGGTCGCCAGGCTATACCGGGGAGCTGTTTTTT
CDR3: CASRGSPGYTGELFF

J: TRBJ2-2
size: .
V: TRBV7-8
D: .
DNA: TGTGCCAGCAGTCAACGGGGATTATCAGGGAGAGGCACCGGGGAGCTGTTTTTT
CDR3: CASSQRGLSGRGTGELFF

J: TRBJ1-2
size: .
V: TRBV6-5
D: .
DNA: TGTGCCAGCAGGGGGACGGGTGAGGATAACTATGGCTACACCTTC
CDR3: CASRGTGEDNYGYTF

J: TRBJ1-5
size: .
V: TRBV5-6
D: .
DNA: TGTGCCAGCAGCTCCAGGGAAAGTCAGCCCCAGCATTTT
CDR3: CASSSRESQPQHF

J: TRBJ1-5
size: few
V: TRBV7-2
D: .
DNA: TGTGCCAGCAGCCGGAACAGGGCTTTTCCCCAGCATTTT
CDR3: CASSRNRAFPQHF

J: TRBJ2-7
size: few
V: TRBV18
D: .
DNA: TGTGCCAGCTCACCGTCCCGGGCCTCAAATTCCTACGAGCAGTACTTC
CDR3: CASSPSRASNSYEQYF

J: TRBJ2-2
size: .
V: TRBV7-3
D: TRBD2
DNA: TGTGCCAGCAGCTCAACTTCTAGCGGAGGGAACACCGGGGAGCTGTTTTTT
CDR3: CASSSTSSGGNTGELFF

J: TRBJ2-1
size: .
V: TRBV7-7
D: .
DNA: TGTGCTAGCAGCTTAGACCTCCGGGGGACGGAGTTCTTC
CDR3: CASSLDLRGTEFF

J: TRBJ1-2
size: .
V: TRBV4-1
D: .
DNA: TGCGCCAGCAGCCAAGAGGTCGCGCCTAACTATGGCTACACCTTC
CDR3: CASSQEVAPNYGYTF

J: TRBJ1-6
size: .
V: TRBV18
D: TRBD1
DNA: TGTGCCAGCTCACCGACAGGGTCGAATTCACCCCTCCACTTT
CDR3: CASSPTGSNSPLHF

J: TRBJ1-6
size: few
V: TRBV4-1
D: .
DNA: TGCGCCAGCAGCGGGGAGGCAGAGAATTCACCCCTCCACTTT
CDR3: CASSGEAENSPLHF

J: TRBJ2-3
size: .
V: TRBV30
D: TRBD1
DNA: TGTGCCTGGAGTGGAGGACAGGGGCGCACAGATACGCAGTATTTT
CDR3: CAWSGGQGRTDTQYF

J: TRBJ2-2
size: .
V: TRBV9
D: .
DNA: TGTGCCAGCAGGACGGCGAACACCGGGGAGCTGTTTTTT
CDR3: CASRTANTGELFF

J: TRBJ2-7
size: .
V: TRBV5-1
D: TRBD2
DNA: TGCGCCAGCAGCTTGGCCCCCGGACTAGCAGAATACGAGCAGTACTTC
CDR3: CASSLAPGLAEYEQYF

J: TRBJ1-3
size: .
V: TRBV5-6
D: .
DNA: TGTGCCAGCAGCTTCCCCGGCATTGGAAACACCATATATTTT
CDR3: CASSFPGIGNTIYF